This paragraph reports one T cell receptor (beta chain). Its antigen is unknown. Base qualities are not at hand, and no much larger clone is one base apart. The data originate from a study of control samples from healthy donors and cancer patients (dated by TCRdb to 2019 to 2021). CDR1 SGHNT and CDR2 YENEEA were looked up in the germline V gene. V sheds 5 bases and J sheds 1 base, leaving 11 bases between their ends. CDR3 length: 14 amino acids, cysteine to phenylalanine. This entry keeps only the CDR3 DNA: 42 bases, framed from base 1. The library relied on the immunoSEQ multiplex PCR assay. TCRdb re-hosts the immuneACCESS table, in-frame sequences only. Its copies lack some clones; in the studies checked, an unresolved V gene accounts for under half of them, and the cause for the rest is not known. In this sample the table shows 65,000 to 95,000 clones, approximately 91% of which occur a single time. The ten largest make up 5.5% to 7.5% of the sample.

Recombination connected TRBV11-3 to TRBJ1-1; no D gene can be assigned with confidence. This TCR was sampled from a man aged 45-60 years in good health. The sample taken for sequencing was blood. CDR3 region: CASSPRAGNTEAFF. At the DNA level, the sequence is TGTGCCAGCAGCCCCCGGGCTGGGAACACTGAAGCTTTCTTT.